Listed below are T cell receptor beta chains from one sample, sequenced in a study of cytomegalovirus exposure and HLA in healthy donors. TCRdb keeps only in-frame clones here, not all; method: immunoSEQ multiplex PCR. Here the sample spans approximately 160,000 clones, roughly three quarters being singletons. The sequencing input was PBMCs. These receptors were taken from a woman between 45 and 60 years old in good health and CMV-seropositive. Both conserved end residues are part of each CDR3. D genes are given only for firm matches. Clone size is shown for a subset of rows, as once, few, many or a class of expanded clone.

v_gene	d_gene	abundance	j_gene	CDR3aa	CDR3nt
TRBV30	-	-	TRBJ1-1	CAWMNRAEAFF	TGTGCCTGGATGAACAGGGCTGAAGCTTTCTTT
TRBV9	-	-	TRBJ1-2	CASSVGAAHYYGYTF	TGTGCCAGCAGCGTAGGGGCAGCCCATTACTATGGCTACACCTTC
TRBV15	-	-	TRBJ2-5	CATSRDTQEGWEETQYF	TGTGCCACCAGCAGAGACACCCAGGAGGGATGGGAAGAGACCCAGTACTTC
TRBV7-9	-	-	TRBJ2-4	CSSSFSNIQYF	TGTTCCAGCAGCTTCTCCAACATTCAGTACTTC
TRBV5-4	TRBD1	few	TRBJ1-2	CASSLQGAQYGYTF	TGTGCCAGCAGCCTACAGGGGGCGCAATATGGCTACACCTTC
TRBV5-4	TRBD2	-	TRBJ2-1	CASSGLAGGLYEQFF	TGTGCCAGCAGCGGACTAGCGGGGGGGTTGTATGAGCAGTTCTTC
TRBV29-1	-	-	TRBJ1-1	CSTRQSSNTEAFF	TGCAGCACCCGACAGTCTTCTAACACTGAAGCTTTCTTT
TRBV6-5	-	-	TRBJ1-2	CASSPGLTLYGYTF	TGTGCCAGCAGTCCTGGACTGACTCTCTATGGCTACACCTTC
TRBV19	TRBD2	-	TRBJ2-1	CASSEGLGGDEQFF	TGTGCCAGTAGTGAGGGACTAGGGGGTGATGAGCAGTTCTTC
TRBV5-4	-	-	TRBJ2-5	CASSPGGGDRETQYF	TGTGCCAGCAGCCCGGGGGGCGGGGATAGGGAGACCCAGTACTTC
TRBV11-2	TRBD1	-	TRBJ2-7	CASSLTDEGTGAYEQYF	TGTGCCAGCAGCTTAACCGACGAGGGGACAGGGGCCTACGAGCAGTACTTC
TRBV5-4	TRBD1	-	TRBJ1-4	CASSLGDRGTNEKLFF	TGTGCCAGCAGCCTAGGAGACAGGGGAACTAACGAAAAACTGTTTTTT
TRBV9	-	few	TRBJ2-2	CASSVVGGTGELFF	TGTGCCAGCAGCGTAGTAGGAGGAACCGGGGAGCTGTTTTTT
TRBV2	TRBD1	-	TRBJ2-7	CASSEPSRQGSSYEQYF	TGTGCCAGCAGTGAACCTTCCAGACAGGGAAGTTCCTACGAGCAGTACTTC
TRBV6-5	-	-	TRBJ2-5	CASSSLGVGETQYF	TGTGCCAGCAGCTCCCTCGGGGTCGGGGAGACCCAGTACTTC
TRBV2	TRBD2	-	TRBJ2-5	CASGVGRGGGETQYF	TGTGCCAGCGGAGTAGGGCGGGGGGGCGGAGAGACCCAGTACTTC
TRBV5-4	-	-	TRBJ1-1	CASSLEEATEAFF	TGTGCCAGCAGCTTGGAGGAGGCCACTGAAGCTTTCTTT
TRBV5-1	-	-	TRBJ1-1	CASSSGQAEGNTEAFF	TGCGCCAGCAGTTCTGGCCAGGCAGAGGGGAACACTGAAGCTTTCTTT
TRBV7-9	-	-	TRBJ2-2	CASSLLPEGANTGELFF	TGTGCCAGCAGCTTATTGCCAGAGGGGGCGAACACCGGGGAGCTGTTTTTT
TRBV11-2	-	-	TRBJ2-7	CASSVFRGKAYEQYF	TGTGCCAGCAGCGTGTTCCGGGGGAAGGCCTACGAGCAGTACTTC
TRBV5-1	-	-	TRBJ1-1	CASSLQGSNTEAFF	TGCGCCAGCAGCTTACAGGGCTCGAACACTGAAGCTTTCTTT
TRBV10-3	TRBD1	-	TRBJ2-2	CAIRGTDDPDTGELFF	TGTGCCATCAGGGGGACAGACGATCCTGACACCGGGGAGCTGTTTTTT
TRBV6-1	-	-	TRBJ1-5	CASSLGRFSNQPQHF	TGTGCCAGCAGCTTAGGGAGATTTAGCAATCAGCCCCAGCATTTT
TRBV4-2	-	-	TRBJ1-2	CASSQEVGAYYGYTF	TGTGCCAGCAGCCAAGAAGTAGGGGCATACTATGGCTACACCTTC
TRBV20-1	-	-	TRBJ2-7	CSAKGDEQYF	TGCAGTGCTAAGGGGGACGAGCAGTACTTC
TRBV19	TRBD1	-	TRBJ2-6	CASSSTGAGANVLTF	TGTGCCAGTAGTTCGACAGGGGCTGGGGCCAACGTCCTGACTTTC
TRBV4-2	-	-	TRBJ1-1	CASSQGIGREDTEAFF	TGTGCCAGCAGCCAAGGGATAGGCAGGGAGGACACTGAAGCTTTCTTT
TRBV19	-	few	TRBJ1-2	CASTTGQNYGYTF	TGTGCCAGTACTACCGGACAGAACTATGGCTACACCTTC
TRBV7-8	TRBD1	-	TRBJ2-7	CASSSYRGSSYEQYF	TGTGCCAGCAGCTCGTACAGGGGGAGCTCCTACGAGCAGTACTTC
TRBV5-1	TRBD2	-	TRBJ2-7	CASSWTSGGANEQYF	TGCGCCAGCAGCTGGACTAGCGGGGGGGCAAACGAGCAGTACTTC
TRBV6-5	-	-	TRBJ1-2	CASSFYSNYGYTF	TGTGCCAGCAGTTTCTACTCTAACTATGGCTACACCTTC